Here is one TCR beta chain with its context. This clone was counted a single time. What antigen it recognizes has not been identified. No per-base quality is available; no much larger clone lies one base away. The CDR3 regions of human TCRbeta chains were subjected to immunosequencing. The study's processing was this. Repertoire TCRs were checked for matches against a reference library of SARS-CoV-2-specific TCRs that had been generated using the MIRA antigen-specificity platform. Breadth meant the fraction of unique TCRs that were SARS-CoV-2-associated, whereas depth meant the fraction of total T cells that were SARS-CoV-2-associated. Using the MIRA data, every spike-specific TCR was mapped to the spike region that the TCR reacted to and assigned to either a CD4 or a CD8 class. Log10-transformed breadth and depth values were compared by one-way ANOVA with Sidak's multiple comparisons tests. TCRdb stores this immuneACCESS table with in-frame sequences only. Part of the clones is absent; in the studies checked, under half of the shortfall reflects unresolved V genes, and no reason is known for the rest. The DNA gave D and trimming, while V, J and clone size come from that table. The sample table records 150,000 or so clones; just under 95% of these occur just once. The leading ten clones occupy 1.2% to 1.5% of the sample.

This entry is derived from a study of T cell responses to AZD1222 COVID-19 vaccine (dated by TCRdb to about 2021). Background on the whole study: AZD1222 recipients given second doses at about 4 weeks or at about 12 weeks were pooled, since spike-specific TCR depth and breadth were not found to differ between the two schedules. A total of 233 trial participants underwent TCR sequencing, of whom about 200 had received two doses of AZD1222 and some 25 had received two doses of the MenACWY control vaccine. Trial participants were enrolled by age into 18-55, 56-69 and 70-plus year subgroups, with about 150, 28 and 57 TCR-sequenced participants respectively.

What the authors observed across the whole study: The 56-69-year group was small, and its depth increase did not reach significance, likely because of low power. Only six AZD1222 recipients were SARS-CoV-2 seropositive at baseline, limiting conclusions about previously exposed vaccinees. Vaccine-associated CD4 TCRs spanned the whole spike protein, with dominant responses in regions 160-218 and 743-854. Participants were mostly white British and included more females than males, and it was suggested by the authors that clonal diversity may have been underestimated. Reportedly, almost half of the unique spike-specific TCRs recognized epitopes lying outside the regions that are mutated in the B.1.351 and B.1.1.7 variants. After two AZD1222 doses, both the breadth and the depth of spike-specific TCRs were significantly higher than at day 0 and than in MenACWY recipients. Because no day 14 peak-response samples were available, repertoires were characterized only after the peak T cell response.

The time point label on this specimen signifies: baseline before first vaccination. Vaccinee samples came from UK trials COV001 and COV002, including a single-blind randomized controlled phase 2/3 trial of AZD1222 (ChAdOx1 nCoV-19) in healthy adults. For TCRbeta chain sequencing, PBMC samples from trial participants were taken at day 0 and at day 28 after the second dose. The trim is 1 base for V and 1 base for J, with a gap of 13 bases between the germline ends. Including the terminal cysteine and phenylalanine, the CDR3 comprises 16 residues. Of all the DNA, just the CDR3 is kept, 48 bases in frame from base 1. CDR1 and CDR2 were assigned from the germline V gene as LGHNA and YSLEER.

The sequences come from peripheral blood, collected on day 0 of AZD1222 vaccination. The chain was built from TRBV4-3 and TRBJ2-5; perhaps TRBD2 is the D gene, with 6 bases matching. The receptor comes from an adult in good health. The CDR3 protein sequence reads: CASSQAPSGFQETQYF. The nucleotides are TGCGCCAGCAGCCAAGCCCCCAGCGGGTTCCAAGAGACCCAGTACTTC.